This record covers a single T cell receptor beta chain. This sample is part of a study of patients and donors after allogeneic stem cell transplantation. This CDR3 has 14 amino acids. V was pared by 3 bases and J by 5 bases, with 13 bases between. Per the germline V gene, CDR1 is MGHDK and CDR2 is SYGVNS. TCRdb called the RT-PCR reads again in MiXCR, with one record for every CDR3 protein. The table records 800,000 to 1,000,000 distinct CDR3 sequences, roughly 18% of them present only once. The sequence derives from a human donor who was either an allogeneic HSCT recipient or a stem cell or donor lymphocyte infusion donor (not recorded which). It is not recorded whose cells these are; they may come from a transplant donor. The chain carries TRBV25-1 and TRBJ1-1, with D perhaps matching TRBD1 (5 bases). The sequenced material came from blood, either unsorted or a sorted T cell fraction (not recorded which). Here the CDR3 reads CASSEAGIGTEAFF. The CDR3 DNA sequence: TGTGCCAGCAGTGAGGCAGGGATTGGGACTGAAGCTTTCTTT.